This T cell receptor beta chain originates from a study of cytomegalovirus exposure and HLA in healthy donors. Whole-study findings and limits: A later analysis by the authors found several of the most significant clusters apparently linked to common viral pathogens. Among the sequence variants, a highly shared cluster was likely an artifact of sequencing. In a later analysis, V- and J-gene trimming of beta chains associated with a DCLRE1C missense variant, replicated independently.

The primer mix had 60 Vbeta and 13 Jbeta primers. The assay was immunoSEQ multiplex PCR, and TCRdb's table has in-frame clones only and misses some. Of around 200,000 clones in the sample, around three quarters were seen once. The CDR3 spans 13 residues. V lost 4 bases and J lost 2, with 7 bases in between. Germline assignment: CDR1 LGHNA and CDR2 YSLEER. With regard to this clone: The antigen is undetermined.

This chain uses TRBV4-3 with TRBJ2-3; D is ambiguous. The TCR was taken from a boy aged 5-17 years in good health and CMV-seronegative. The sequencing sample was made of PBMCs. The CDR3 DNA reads TGCGCCAGCAGCCCCGGGTTCACAGATACGCAGTATTTT. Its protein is CASSPGFTDTQYF.